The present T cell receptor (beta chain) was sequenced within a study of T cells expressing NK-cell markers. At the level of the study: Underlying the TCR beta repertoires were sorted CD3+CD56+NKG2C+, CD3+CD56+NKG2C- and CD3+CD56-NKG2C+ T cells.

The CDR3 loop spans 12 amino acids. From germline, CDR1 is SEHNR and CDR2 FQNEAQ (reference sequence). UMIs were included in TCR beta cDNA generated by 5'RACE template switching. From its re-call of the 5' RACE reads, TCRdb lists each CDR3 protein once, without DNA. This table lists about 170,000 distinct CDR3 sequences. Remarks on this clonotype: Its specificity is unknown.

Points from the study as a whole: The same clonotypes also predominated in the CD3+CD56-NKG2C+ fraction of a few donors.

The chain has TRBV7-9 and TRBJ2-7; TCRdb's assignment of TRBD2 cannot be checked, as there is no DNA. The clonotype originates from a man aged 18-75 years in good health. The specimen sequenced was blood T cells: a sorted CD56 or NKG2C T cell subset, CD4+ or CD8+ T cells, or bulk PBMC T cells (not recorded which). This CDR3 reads CASSPGAAGTDF.